Sequencing of this TCR beta chain was carried out in a study of a mutant IDH1 vaccine in newly diagnosed glioma. Whole-study context: Initiation of the vaccine course occurred 4-6 weeks after radiotherapy alone, or alongside temozolomide cycles. Week 35 was assigned to visit V12, and week 47 was assigned to visit V13. Notes on the study in general: Researchers report vaccine-induced immune responses in roughly 94% of patients.

As concerns this clone: The target antigen is unknown.

Sequenced by immunoSEQ multiplex PCR; TCRdb stores in-frame clones only, minus some. The sample consists of 31,000 or so clones, roughly 86% of them appearing once. J lost 1 base, V lost 3 bases, and 1 base had no gene match. The CDR3 extends over 15 amino acids. Germline CDR1 and CDR2: SNHLY and FYNNEI. As for time point: week 35, safety follow-up. A 20-mer mutant IDH1 peptide at 300 ug was injected subcutaneously with topical imiquimod. In every donor, the tumor was a new WHO grade 3 or 4 IDH1-mutant, ATRX-lost astrocytoma. Specimen: PBMCs, collected from a glioma patient whose treatment included an IDH1 peptide vaccine. V is TRBV2 and J is TRBJ2-3; 10 positions match TRBD2. The source of this sequence is a man in his thirties or forties with glioma. The chain's CDR3 is CASSEGTSGTDTQYF. The CDR3, as DNA: TGTGCCAGCAGTGAGGGGACTAGCGGCACAGATACGCAGTATTTT. Complete variable domain (other parts from reference TRBV2 and TRBJ2-3): EPEVTQTPSHQVTQMGQEVILRCVPISNHLYFYWYRQILGQKVEFLVSFYNNEISEKSEIFDDQFSVERPDGSNFTLKIRSTKLEDSAMYFCASSEGTSGTDTQYFGPGTRLTVL.